This TCR beta chain is from a study of shared clonotypes between healthy human individuals. Findings and limits, study-wide: Estimated clonotype richness was generally higher in naive than memory subsets.

Trimming shortened V by 2 bases and J by 4 bases, and 12 bases separated the two germline ends. Germline V gene lookup returns CDR1 MDHEN and CDR2 SYDVKM. The CDR3 is 15 amino acids. With respect to this clone: No antigen is known for it.

Produced via immunoSEQ multiplex PCR; TCRdb's table is partial and in-frame only. The sample records over a million clones, around 76% being singletons. The TCR sequence derives from a man aged 18 to 30 in good health. The sample consisted of memory CD4+ T cells sorted from blood. Subset given: CD45RA-negative fraction. The chain links TRBV28 to TRBJ1-3; possible D gene TRBD1, 6 bases. This CDR3 reads CASSLPGAHGNTIYF. The CDR3 bases are TGTGCCAGCAGTTTACCGGGGGCGCACGGAAACACCATATATTTT.